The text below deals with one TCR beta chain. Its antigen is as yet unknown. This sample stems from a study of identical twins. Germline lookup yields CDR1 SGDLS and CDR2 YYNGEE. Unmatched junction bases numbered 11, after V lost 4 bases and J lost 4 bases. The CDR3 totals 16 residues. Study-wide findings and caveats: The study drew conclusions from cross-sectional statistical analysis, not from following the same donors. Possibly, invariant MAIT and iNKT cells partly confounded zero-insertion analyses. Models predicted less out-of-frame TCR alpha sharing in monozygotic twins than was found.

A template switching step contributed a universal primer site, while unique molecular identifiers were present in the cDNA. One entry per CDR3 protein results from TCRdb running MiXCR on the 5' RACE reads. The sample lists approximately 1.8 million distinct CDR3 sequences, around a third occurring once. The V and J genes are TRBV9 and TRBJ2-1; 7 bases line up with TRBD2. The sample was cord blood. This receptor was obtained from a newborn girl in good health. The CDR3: CASSPQGSGYYNEQFF. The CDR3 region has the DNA TGTGCCAGCAGCCCGCAGGGTAGCGGGTATTACAATGAGCAGTTCTTC.